These T cell receptor beta chains were read from a single sample in a study of cytomegalovirus exposure and HLA in healthy donors. Repertoires were generated with immunoSEQ multiplex PCR, while TCRdb's copy carries only in-frame clones and drops some. This table has 140,000 or so clones, around 75% appearing once. Material for sequencing was PBMCs. Every receptor here comes from a man aged 55 to 70 in good health and CMV-seronegative. The CDR3 runs from the conserved cysteine through the conserved F or W. A D gene is named only where the DNA matches it firmly. Only some rows state a clone size, as once, few, many or a class for expanded clones.

j_call	v_call	d_call	clone_size	cdr3_nt	cdr3_aa
TRBJ2-7	TRBV5-1	NA	NA	TGCGCCAGCAGTACTATGGAGGGTTGGAGCGAGCAGTACTTC	CASSTMEGWSEQYF
TRBJ1-1	TRBV18	TRBD1	few	TGTGCCAGCTCACTCACAGGGGAGGACACTGAAGCTTTCTTT	CASSLTGEDTEAFF
TRBJ2-1	TRBV11-1	NA	few	TGTGCCAGCAGCGCAATGGGGGCAGGGCTTAGCGATGAGCAGTTCTTC	CASSAMGAGLSDEQFF
TRBJ1-2	TRBV5-6	NA	NA	TGTGCCAGCAGCTTGCGCGGGACTAACTATGGCTACACCTTC	CASSLRGTNYGYTF
TRBJ2-1	TRBV27	NA	NA	TGTGCCAGCAGTTTATCGCCCCTTCCCGGCTCCTACAATGAGCAGTTCTTC	CASSLSPLPGSYNEQFF
TRBJ2-7	TRBV6-1	NA	NA	TGTGCCAGCCATCTGGGGCAGAGCGTCTACGAGCAGTACTTC	CASHLGQSVYEQYF
TRBJ2-5	TRBV14	TRBD2	NA	TGTGCCAGCAGCCAAGGACTAGCGGGAGTGGAGACCCAGTACTTC	CASSQGLAGVETQYF
TRBJ1-2	TRBV6-6	TRBD1	NA	TGTGCCAGCAGTTACGGGGACAGGGACTACACCTTC	CASSYGDRDYTF
TRBJ1-4	TRBV19	NA	NA	TGTGCCAGTAAGCCCGAACAGGTTTCAACTAATGAAAAACTGTTTTTT	CASKPEQVSTNEKLFF
TRBJ2-7	TRBV18	NA	few	TGTGCCAGCTCACCACCCCTGAGAATCCCCTACGAGCAGTACTTC	CASSPPLRIPYEQYF
TRBJ2-7	TRBV11-2	TRBD2	NA	TGTGCCAGCAGCCGTACTAGCGGGGAATACTACGAGCAGTACTTC	CASSRTSGEYYEQYF
TRBJ1-1	TRBV5-1	NA	NA	TGCGCCAGCAGCTTCCTGCCCGGAGGAGGAGTGGGTGACACTGAAGCTTTCTTT	CASSFLPGGGVGDTEAFF
TRBJ1-4	TRBV9	NA	NA	TGTGCCAGCAGCGTACAGGGTGGTAGTGAAAAACTGTTTTTT	CASSVQGGSEKLFF
TRBJ1-4	TRBV29-1	NA	NA	TGCAGCGTTGTATCCCAGGGGGAAAAACTGTTTTTT	CSVVSQGEKLFF
TRBJ2-5	TRBV5-1	NA	NA	TGCGCCAGCAGCCTGGGGGGACATTCCACCCAAGAGACCCAGTACTTC	CASSLGGHSTQETQYF
TRBJ1-1	TRBV4-1	NA	NA	TGCGCCAGCAGCCAAGATGGGGCGCGTGCCTCTGAAGCTTTCTTT	CASSQDGARASEAFF
TRBJ1-1	TRBV29-1	NA	NA	TGCAGCGTTGAAGTGTGGGCAGCCACGAACACTGAAGCTTTCTTT	CSVEVWAATNTEAFF
TRBJ2-2	TRBV27	TRBD2	NA	TGTGCCAGCAGTTTACTCCTTGAACTAGCGGGGACCAACACCGGGGAGCTGTTTTTT	CASSLLLELAGTNTGELFF
TRBJ2-1	TRBV7-8	TRBD2	few	TGTGCCAGCAGCTTCTTGCGGGAGTGGGACAATGAGCAGTTCTTC	CASSFLREWDNEQFF
TRBJ2-7	TRBV25-1	NA	NA	TGTGCCAGCAGTTCAGGGAACCACGAGCAGTACTTC	CASSSGNHEQYF
TRBJ1-1	TRBV7-3	NA	NA	TGTGCCAGCAGCTTACAGGTTAACACTGAAGCTTTCTTT	CASSLQVNTEAFF
TRBJ1-1	TRBV28	TRBD1	NA	TGTGCCAGCAGTCTTGGACAGGGAGCCAGGGGGACTGAAGCTTTCTTT	CASSLGQGARGTEAFF